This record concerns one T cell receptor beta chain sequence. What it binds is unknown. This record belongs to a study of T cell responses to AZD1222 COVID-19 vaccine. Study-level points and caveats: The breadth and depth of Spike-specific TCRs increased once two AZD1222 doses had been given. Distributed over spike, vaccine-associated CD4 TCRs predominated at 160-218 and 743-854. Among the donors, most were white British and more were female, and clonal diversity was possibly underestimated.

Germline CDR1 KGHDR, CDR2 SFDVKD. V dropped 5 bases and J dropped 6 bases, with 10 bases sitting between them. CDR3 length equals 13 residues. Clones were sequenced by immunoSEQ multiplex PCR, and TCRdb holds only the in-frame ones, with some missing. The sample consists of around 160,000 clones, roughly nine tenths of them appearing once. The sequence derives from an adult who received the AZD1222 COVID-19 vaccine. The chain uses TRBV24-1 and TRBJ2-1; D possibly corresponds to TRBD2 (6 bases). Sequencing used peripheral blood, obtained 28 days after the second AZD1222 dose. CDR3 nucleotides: TGTGCCACCAGTGCGCCCGGGGGCAATGAGCAGTTCTTC. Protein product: CATSAPGGNEQFF.